This record concerns one T cell receptor (beta chain) sequence. These data come from a study of T cell changes during pregnancy in multiple sclerosis. Germline V lookup: CDR1 MNHNS, CDR2 SASEGT. The CDR3 extends over 13 amino acids. With 7 bases removed from V and 2 bases from J, the gap between germline ends came to 11 bases. Profiling relied on immunoSEQ multiplex PCR, and the TCRdb table lists in-frame clones only, not all of them. This table has around 19,000 clones, roughly 86% appearing once. The sample was CD8+ T cells from peripheral blood mononuclear cells, taken after pregnancy. The receptor's source is a female donor in good health, enrolled as a control in a pregnancy study. The chain uses TRBV6-1 and TRBJ2-5; D is perhaps TRBD2 (6 bases). The CDR3 sequence is CASNSGEQETQYF. CDR3 DNA sequence: TGTGCCAGCAATTCGGGGGAACAAGAGACCCAGTACTTC.